These 22 T cell receptor beta chains were all obtained from the same sample, sequenced in a study of cytomegalovirus exposure and HLA in healthy donors. Vbeta (60) and Jbeta (13) primers were used in the PCR. Only in-frame clones appear in the TCRdb table, and some are missing; sequencing was by immunoSEQ multiplex PCR. Of 150,000 to 200,000 clones detected, over 75% appear once; the ten largest clones hold 6.3%. Sequencing was done on a sample of PBMCs. The receptors shown here come from a man aged 35 to 55 in good health and CMV-seropositive.

This chain links TRBV5-4 with TRBJ2-1; no firm D call. V was cut by 1 base and J by 5 bases, with 7 bases left in between. Germline V gene lookup returns CDR1 SGHNT and CDR2 YYREEE (reference sequence). This CDR3 spans 13 amino acids. The CDR3 loop reads CASSLYPDNEQFF. DNA for the CDR3: TGTGCCAGCAGCTTGTATCCGGACAATGAGCAGTTCTTC.

The chain links TRBV7-2 to TRBJ1-2; 10 bases match TRBD1. The CDR3 has 15 amino acids. The J segment lost 4 bases and the V segment lost 3 bases, leaving 5 bases of the junction unmatched. Germline assignment: CDR1 SGHTA and CDR2 FQGNSA. The CDR3 loop reads CASSLWDRGSYGYTF. CDR3 sequence (DNA): TGTGCCAGCAGCTTGTGGGACAGGGGATCCTATGGCTACACCTTC.

The chain uses TRBV15 and TRBJ2-7, with D maybe TRBD1 (5 bases). Trimming cost V 2 bases and J 3 bases, with 14 bases left between them. CDR1 LNHNV and CDR2 YYDKDF come from the germline V gene (reference sequence). The CDR3 is 15 amino acids. The CDR3 bases are TGTGCCACCAGCAGACTCGACAGTGACCTCTACGAGCAGTACTTC. This gives the protein CATSRLDSDLYEQYF.

As DNA, the CDR3 is TGTGCCAGCAGTGATTGGCTAGCGGGGGACGAGCAGTACTTC. Translated, it gives CASSDWLAGDEQYF. This chain uses TRBV2 with TRBJ2-7; the match to TRBD2 covers 10 bases. Unmatched junction bases numbered 4, after V lost 3 bases and J lost 5 bases. Germline assignment: CDR1 SNHLY and CDR2 FYNNEI. CDR3 length: 14 residues.

The V call is TRBV7-3, the J call TRBJ2-7; unclear D gene. In germline, CDR1 is SGHTA, CDR2 FQGTGA. The CDR3 has 14 amino acids. V was trimmed by 2 bases and J by 2 bases, leaving 10 bases between them. CDR3 sequence reads: CASSLGRYPYEQYF. CDR3 bases: TGTGCCAGCAGCTTAGGTCGGTATCCCTACGAGCAGTACTTC.

This clone was detected only a few times. V gene TRBV9 combines with J gene TRBJ1-3, with TRBD1 as a possible D gene (5 bases). Trimming removed 0 bases from V and 0 bases from J, with 7 bases in between. The CDR3 is made up of 15 amino acids. Germline loops: CDR1 SGDLS, CDR2 YYNGEE. The DNA for the CDR3 is TGTGCCAGCAGCGTAGTGGGGGGCTCTGGAAACACCATATATTTT. Its translation is CASSVVGGSGNTIYF.

J is TRBJ1-4 and V is TRBV5-1; D gene uncertain. The CDR3 has 17 residues. Germline lookup yields CDR1 SGHRS and CDR2 YFSETQ. V was pared by 4 bases and J by 0 bases, with 16 bases between. CDR3 sequence: CASSPEGPETTNEKLFF. The CDR3, as DNA: TGCGCCAGCAGCCCCGAGGGCCCGGAGACAACTAATGAAAAACTGTTTTTT.

This chain uses TRBV7-3 with TRBJ2-1, with TRBD1 matching over 11 bases. Trimming took 5 bases from V and 3 from J; bases not matched to a gene: 6. CDR1 SGHTA and CDR2 FQGTGA come from the germline V gene. This CDR3 has 16 residues. DNA of the CDR3: TGTGCCAGCAGCGCATCCGGGACAGGGGGCTACAATGAGCAGTTCTTC. Its protein is CASSASGTGGYNEQFF. Drawing the rest from reference TRBV7-3 and TRBJ2-1, the complete variable domain is GAGVSQTPSNKVTEKGKYVELRCDPISGHTALYWYRQSLGQGPEFLIYFQGTGAADDSGLPNDRFFAVRPEGSVSTLKIQRTERGDSAVYLCASSASGTGGYNEQFFGPGTRLTVL.

This clone was picked up one time. The chain carries TRBV19 and TRBJ2-7; 7 positions match TRBD2. Looked up from germline, CDR1 is LNHDA and CDR2 is SQIVND (reference sequence). CDR3 length: 14 amino acids. V lost 7 bases to trimming and J lost 2 bases; unmatched junction nucleotides: 8. CDR3 in amino acids: CASKASGGTYEQYF. The CDR3 bases are TGTGCCAGTAAGGCTAGCGGAGGGACCTACGAGCAGTACTTC. The whole variable domain, filled in from reference TRBV19 and TRBJ2-7, reads DGGITQSPKYLFRKEGQNVTLSCEQNLNHDAMYWYRQDPGQGLRLIYYSQIVNDFQKGDIAEGYSVSREKKESFPLTVTSAQKNPTAFYLCASKASGGTYEQYFGPGTRLTVT.

CDR3 protein: CASSLGLADDYEQYF. As DNA, the CDR3 is TGTGCCAGCAGCTTGGGGCTAGCGGACGATTACGAGCAGTACTTC. This rearrangement joins TRBV5-8 to TRBJ2-7; 7 positions match TRBD2. V shed 0 bases and J 4 bases; nucleotides not matched to a gene: 7. The germline gives CDR1 SGHTS, CDR2 YDEGEE. The CDR3 has 15 residues.

This chain connects TRBV18 to TRBJ1-1; TRBD1 agrees at 8 bases. The ends lost 8 bases at V and 2 bases at J; junction bases unmatched: 4. The CDR3 spans 13 residues. CDR1 and CDR2 from the germline V gene are KGHSH and LQKENI. CDR3 residues: CASVQGENTEAFF. The DNA for the CDR3 is TGTGCCAGCGTACAGGGGGAAAACACTGAAGCTTTCTTT. Based on the CDR3 plus reference TRBV18 and TRBJ1-1, the full variable domain is NAGVMQNPRHLVRRRGQEARLRCSPMKGHSHVYWYRQLPEEGLKFMVYLQKENIIDESGMPKERFSAEFPKEGPSILRIQQVVRGDSAAYFCASVQGENTEAFFGQGTRLTVV.

This rearrangement joins TRBV7-2 to TRBJ2-2, with a weak D call TRBD2 (5 bases). V lost 3 bases to trimming and J lost 2 bases, with 13 bases between them. The germline V gene has CDR1 SGHTA and CDR2 FQGNSA. CDR3 length: 16 amino acids. DNA of the CDR3: TGTGCCAGCAGCTTTACCCACGGGAAAAACACCGGGGAGCTGTTTTTT. This gives the protein CASSFTHGKNTGELFF.

This clone was counted a few times. This chain's CDR3 is CASSQRGGLGNTIYF. The CDR3 DNA reads TGTGCCAGCAGCCAAAGGGGGGGGCTTGGAAACACCATATATTTT. The rearrangement links TRBV9 to TRBJ1-3; TRBD1 is a possible D gene (6 bases). Germline CDR1 SGDLS, CDR2 YYNGEE. The V gene lost 4 bases and the J gene lost 3 bases, with 14 bases spanning the gap. The CDR3 extends over 15 amino acids. Full variable domain (rest looked up from reference TRBV9 and TRBJ1-3): DSGVTQTPKHLITATGQRVTLRCSPRSGDLSVYWYQQSLDQGLQFLIQYYNGEERAKGNILERFSAQQFPDLHSELNLSSLELGDSALYFCASSQRGGLGNTIYFGEGSWLTVV.

This clone was detected a few times. The V gene is TRBV6-6, the J gene TRBJ1-5; perhaps TRBD1 as D (6 bases). V was clipped by 6 bases and J by 3 bases, with 9 bases between them. This CDR3 is built from 13 residues. Germline CDR1 is MNHNY and CDR2 is SVGAGI (reference sequence). DNA of the CDR3: TGTGCCAGCAGGGACAGCTACAATCAGCCCCAGCATTTT. It is translated as CASRDSYNQPQHF.

V gene TRBV28 combines with J gene TRBJ2-7; tentative D call: TRBD1 (5 bases). This CDR3 has 15 residues. Trimming took 2 bases from V and 2 from J, leaving 13 bases between them. Germline CDR1 MDHEN, CDR2 SYDVKM. CDR3 protein: CASSLAQGIAYEQYF. The CDR3 bases are TGTGCCAGCAGTTTAGCCCAGGGAATTGCCTACGAGCAGTACTTC.

The chain recombines TRBV11-1 with TRBJ2-7; possible D gene TRBD2, 7 bases. This CDR3 spans 17 amino acids. Looked up from germline, CDR1 is SGHAT and CDR2 is FQDESV (reference sequence). Between the trimmed V and J ends, which lost 6 bases and 2 bases, there was a span of 23 bases. CDR3: CASSYTWGEGGTYEQYF. The CDR3 nucleotides read TGTGCCAGCAGTTATACTTGGGGCGAGGGGGGGACCTACGAGCAGTACTTC.

V is TRBV11-2 and J is TRBJ1-1; tentative D call: TRBD1 (6 bases). Looked up from germline, CDR1 is SGHAT and CDR2 is FQNNGV. Trimming took off 4 bases at V and 0 bases at J, with 12 bases between the two ends. This CDR3 region has 15 residues. CDR3 sequence: CASSYNRDLNTEAFF. The CDR3 coding sequence is TGTGCCAGCAGCTATAACAGGGATCTGAACACTGAAGCTTTCTTT.

The gene calls are TRBV15 and TRBJ2-3; TRBD2 agrees at 7 bases. The J segment lost 4 bases and the V segment lost 2 bases, leaving 9 bases of the junction unmatched. Germline V gene lookup returns CDR1 LNHNV and CDR2 YYDKDF (reference sequence). The CDR3 runs 16 residues. CDR3 in amino acids: CATSRPRGVVPDTQYF. Here the CDR3 DNA reads TGTGCCACCAGCAGACCTCGGGGGGTAGTACCAGATACGCAGTATTTT.

This clone was counted a single time. CDR3 region: CAIWDRSNTGELFF. CDR3 DNA sequence: TGTGCCATTTGGGACAGATCGAACACCGGGGAGCTGTTTTTT. This chain connects TRBV19 to TRBJ2-2; 7 nucleotides align to TRBD1. This CDR3 spans 14 amino acids. CDR1 and CDR2 (germline): LNHDA, SQIVND (reference sequence). With 10 bases clipped from V and 0 bases from J, the junction kept 5 bases outside the gene matches.

This rearrangement joins TRBV28 to TRBJ2-2; D may be TRBD1 (5 bases). The CDR3 has 14 residues. CDR1 and CDR2 from the germline V gene are MDHEN and SYDVKM. The V gene lost 6 bases and the J gene lost 4 bases, with 12 bases spanning the gap. The CDR3 sequence: CASRIDQGTGELFF. The CDR3 DNA sequence: TGTGCCAGCAGGATCGACCAGGGCACCGGGGAGCTGTTTTTT. Variable domain in full (rest from reference TRBV28 and TRBJ2-2): DVKVTQSSRYLVKRTGEKVFLECVQDMDHENMFWYRQDPGLGLRLIYFSYDVKMKEKGDIPEGYSVSREKKERFSLILESASTNQTSMYLCASRIDQGTGELFFGEGSRLTVL.

The genes are TRBV28 and TRBJ1-3, with D maybe TRBD1 (6 bases). Per the germline V gene, CDR1 is MDHEN and CDR2 is SYDVKM. The CDR3 runs to 15 residues. V was cut by 2 bases and J by 4 bases, with 12 bases left in between. Here the CDR3 DNA reads TGTGCCAGCAGTTTACGGCAGGGGCAAGGAAACACCATATATTTT. Protein: CASSLRQGQGNTIYF.

The chain recombines TRBV7-3 with TRBJ2-5; 8 bases are a match to TRBD2. Germline CDR1 is SGHTA and CDR2 is FQGTGA. V was clipped by 8 bases and J by 4 bases; unmatched bases: 9. This CDR3 has 14 amino acids. CDR3 nucleotide sequence: TGTGCCAGCTCGGGCGGGGGGCGACCAGAGACCCAGTACTTC. It specifies CASSGGGRPETQYF.